This T cell receptor (beta chain) was observed in a study of CD8 T cells in ankylosing spondylitis. Trimming cost V 8 bases and J 2 bases; bases outside gene matches: 8. The CDR3 spans 14 residues. The germline V gene has CDR1 MNHEY and CDR2 SMNVEV (reference sequence). As regards this clonotype: What it binds is not known.

Study results and caveats: Enrichment of disease-linked clones was reportedly significant in matched ankylosing spondylitis synovial fluid.

Scientists made TCR beta libraries using quantitative 5'-RACE with molecular barcodes. TCRdb itself ran the 5' RACE reads through MiXCR, one entry per CDR3 protein. Among about 240,000 distinct CDR3 sequences listed, approximately 12% were seen once. The receptor was derived from a male donor with ankylosing spondylitis or in good health (not recorded which). Source material: blood, either unsorted or a sorted T cell fraction (not recorded which). This chain connects TRBV27 to TRBJ1-2; TRBD1 matches 7 bases. CDR3 nucleotides: TGTGCCAGCCACAGACAGGGCGGGAACTATGGCTACACCTTC. Residues: CASHRQGGNYGYTF.